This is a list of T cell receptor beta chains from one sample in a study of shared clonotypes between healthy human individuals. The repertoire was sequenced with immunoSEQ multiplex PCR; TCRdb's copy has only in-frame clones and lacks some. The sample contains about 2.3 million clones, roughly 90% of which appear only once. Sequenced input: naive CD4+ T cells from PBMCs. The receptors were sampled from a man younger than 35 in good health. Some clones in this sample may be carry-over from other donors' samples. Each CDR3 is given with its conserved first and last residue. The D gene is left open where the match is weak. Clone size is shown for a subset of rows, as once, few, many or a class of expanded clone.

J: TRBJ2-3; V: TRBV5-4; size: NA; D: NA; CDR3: CASSQTQGTDTQYF; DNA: TGTGCCAGCAGCCAAACGCAGGGCACAGATACGCAGTATTTT
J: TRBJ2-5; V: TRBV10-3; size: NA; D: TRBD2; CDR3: CATSRGRNQETQYF; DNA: TGTGCCACATCCCGCGGGAGGAACCAAGAGACCCAGTACTTC
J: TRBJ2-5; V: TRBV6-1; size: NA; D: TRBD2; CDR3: CASSEGLAGVLETQYF; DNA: TGTGCCAGCAGTGAAGGACTAGCGGGAGTTCTGGAGACCCAGTACTTC
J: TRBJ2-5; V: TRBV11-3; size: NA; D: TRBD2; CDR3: CASSLGPSGTEQETQYF; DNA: TGTGCCAGCAGCTTAGGCCCTAGCGGGACTGAACAAGAGACCCAGTACTTC
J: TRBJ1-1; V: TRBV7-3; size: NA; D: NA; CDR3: CASSSGRRSTNTEAFF; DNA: TGTGCCAGCAGCTCGGGTCGGCGGAGCACGAACACTGAAGCTTTCTTT
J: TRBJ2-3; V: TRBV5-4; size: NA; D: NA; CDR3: CASSPSRANTDTQYF; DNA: TGTGCCAGCAGCCCTTCCCGGGCTAACACAGATACGCAGTATTTT
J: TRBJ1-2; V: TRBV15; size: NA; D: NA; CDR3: CATSGSYGYTF; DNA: TGTGCCACCAGCGGAAGCTATGGCTACACCTTC
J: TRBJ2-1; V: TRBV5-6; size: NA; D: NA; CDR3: CASSRRTGIIYNEQFF; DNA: TGTGCCAGCAGCAGGAGAACAGGGATAATTTACAATGAGCAGTTCTTC
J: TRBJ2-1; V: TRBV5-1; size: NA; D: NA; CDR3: CASSLEGGYNEQFF; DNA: TGCGCCAGCAGCTTGGAAGGGGGATACAATGAGCAGTTCTTC
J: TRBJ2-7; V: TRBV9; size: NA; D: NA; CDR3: CASSVGGYAYEQYF; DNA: TGTGCCAGCAGCGTAGGGGGCTACGCCTACGAGCAGTACTTC
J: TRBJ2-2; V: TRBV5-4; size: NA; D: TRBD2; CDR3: CASSVGLAPTGELFF; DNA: TGTGCCAGCAGCGTGGGACTAGCGCCTACCGGGGAGCTGTTTTTT
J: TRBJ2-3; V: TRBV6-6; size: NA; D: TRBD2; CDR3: CASTGLAVDSDTQYF; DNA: TGTGCCAGCACAGGGCTAGCGGTCGACTCAGATACGCAGTATTTT
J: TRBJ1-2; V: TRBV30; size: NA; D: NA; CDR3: CAWSAEAYGYTF; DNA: TGTGCCTGGAGCGCAGAGGCGTATGGCTACACCTTC
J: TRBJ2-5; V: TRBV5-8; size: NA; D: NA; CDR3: CASSLDRGPSSQYF; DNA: TGTGCCAGCAGCTTGGACAGAGGGCCCTCTAGCCAGTACTTC
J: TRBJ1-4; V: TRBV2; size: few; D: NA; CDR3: CASSEMGKLFF; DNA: TGTGCCAGCAGTGAAATGGGAAAACTGTTTTTT
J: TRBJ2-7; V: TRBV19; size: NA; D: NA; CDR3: CASSRQGDREQYF; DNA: TGTGCCAGTAGTCGGCAGGGTGATCGCGAGCAGTACTTC
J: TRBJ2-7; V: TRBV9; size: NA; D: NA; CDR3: CASSVAVGTYEQYF; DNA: TGTGCCAGCAGCGTAGCTGTGGGGACCTACGAGCAGTACTTC
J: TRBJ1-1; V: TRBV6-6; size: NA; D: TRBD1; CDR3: CASSFSQGEAFF; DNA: TGTGCCAGCAGTTTCTCACAGGGGGAAGCTTTCTTT